A single sample is the source of the 8 T cell receptor beta chains below, sequenced in a study of T cells after yellow fever vaccination. TCRdb reanalysed the 5' RACE reads using MiXCR and keeps one entry per CDR3 protein. This sample yields under 550,000 distinct CDR3 sequences, of which around a fifth are seen a single time; about 17% belongs to the top ten. The sample consisted of PBMCs, taken roughly 20 days after the first yellow fever vaccination. The receptors stem from a young man who received the YFV17D yellow fever vaccine.

This rearrangement joins TRBV5-6 to TRBJ2-5; TRBD1 might be the D (5 bases). Germline CDR1 and CDR2: SGHDT and YYEEEE. V lost 4 bases, J lost 1 base, and 11 bases lay in between. This CDR3 is 14 amino acids long. CDR3 DNA: TGTGCCAGCAGCGACGTAACAGGCCAAGAGACCCAGTACTTC. It is translated as CASSDVTGQETQYF.

This clonotype was counted at least ten times. The V and J genes are TRBV11-2 and TRBJ2-3; D is possibly TRBD2 (6 bases). Per germline, CDR1 SGHAT and CDR2 FQNNGV. Trimming pared 6 bases from V and 6 bases from J, leaving 7 bases between. The CDR3 runs 11 residues. The CDR3 DNA reads TGTGCCAGCAGGGAGGGGGATACGCAGTATTTT. It is translated as CASREGDTQYF.

CDR3 sequence (DNA): TGCGCCAGCAGCCTCCCCGGGACAGAAAACATTCAGTACTTC. It specifies CASSLPGTENIQYF. The V call is TRBV5-1, the J call TRBJ2-4, with 7 bases identical to TRBD1. Trimming took 4 bases from V and 5 from J; bases not matched to a gene: 6. The CDR3 is 14 residues long. In germline, CDR1 is SGHRS, CDR2 YFSETQ.

The chain links TRBV4-3 to TRBJ2-3, with 8 bases lining up with TRBD2. The CDR3 contains 17 residues. Germline V lookup: CDR1 LGHNA, CDR2 YSLEER. After removal of 0 bases from V and 0 bases from J, the junction contained 5 bases not matched to a gene. In DNA, the CDR3 is TGCGCCAGCAGCCAAGATTTAGCGGGGTCTAGCACAGATACGCAGTATTTT. Its translation is CASSQDLAGSSTDTQYF.

A few counts support this clonotype. The chain couples TRBV6-1 to TRBJ2-5; 12 bases align to TRBD2. This CDR3 contains 15 residues. Germline trimming cut 6 bases from V and 4 bases from J; bases unmatched to any gene: 6. Germline V gene sequence: CDR1 MNHNS, CDR2 SASEGT. This chain's CDR3 is CASRASGGATETQYF. In nucleotides, the CDR3 is TGTGCCAGCAGAGCTAGCGGGGGGGCAACAGAGACCCAGTACTTC.

The chain carries TRBV24-1 and TRBJ1-2; D gene ambiguous. CDR3 size: 12 residues. Between the trimmed V and J ends, which lost 3 bases and 4 bases, there was a span of 5 bases. Germline V gene data show CDR1 as KGHDR and CDR2 as SFDVKD. CDR3 protein: CATSDTSYGYTF. Written as DNA, the CDR3 is TGTGCCACCAGTGATACCAGCTATGGCTACACCTTC.

This rearrangement joins TRBV3-1 to TRBJ2-5; 7 bases are a match to TRBD2. There are 16 residues in the CDR3. CDR1 is LGHDT and CDR2 is YNNKEL in the germline V gene (reference sequence). The V segment lost 7 bases and the J segment 1 base; nucleotides outside the gene matches: 12. The CDR3 region has the DNA TGTGCCAGCACCGGGCTAGTGGGGGGGATCCAAGAGACCCAGTACTTC. This sequence encodes CASTGLVGGIQETQYF.

This clonotype was seen more than once but under ten times. The chain couples TRBV28 to TRBJ2-5; 9 nucleotides line up with TRBD2. V was clipped by 6 bases and J by 1 base; unmatched bases: 3. Germline V CDR1 and CDR2: MDHEN, SYDVKM. This CDR3 is built from 14 residues. CDR3 coding DNA: TGTGCCAGCAGCCGAGCGGGGGGCCAAGAGACCCAGTACTTC. Amino acid sequence: CASSRAGGQETQYF. Full variable domain (outside the CDR3, taken from reference TRBV28 and TRBJ2-5): DVKVTQSSRYLVKRTGEKVFLECVQDMDHENMFWYRQDPGLGLRLIYFSYDVKMKEKGDIPEGYSVSREKKERFSLILESASTNQTSMYLCASSRAGGQETQYFGPGTRLLVL.